These 20 T cell receptor beta chains were all obtained from the same sample, sequenced in a study of a mutant IDH1 vaccine in newly diagnosed glioma. Stated time point: week 35, safety follow-up. Every vaccination contained 300 ug of the mutant IDH1 20-mer peptide and was paired with topical imiquimod. Their antigens remain unidentified. TCRdb's copy holds only in-frame clones and misses some; the assay was immunoSEQ multiplex PCR. The repertoire consists of tens of thousands of clones, with roughly 74% occurring once and the leading ten covering over 3.5%. Sequencing used PBMCs, obtained from a glioma patient whose treatment included an IDH1 peptide vaccine. The receptors were gathered from a man aged 50 or older with glioma.

The rearrangement links TRBV7-8 to TRBJ2-1; D is unresolved. This CDR3 is built from 11 residues. Germline CDR1 reads SGHVS; CDR2 reads FQNEAQ. V gave up 5 bases and J gave up 10 bases, with 9 bases separating them. CDR3 in DNA: TGTGCCAGCAGCACCGATGGCGAGCAGTTCTTC. Translated: CASSTDGEQFF.

The chain joins TRBV7-8 to TRBJ1-5; D is ambiguous. Trimming removed 8 bases from V and 0 bases from J, with 11 bases in between. Germline lookup yields CDR1 SGHVS and CDR2 FQNEAQ. The CDR3 runs 14 residues. The CDR3 DNA is TGTGCCAGCCGCCTGGGGAGTAGCAATCAGCCCCAGCATTTT. This encodes CASRLGSSNQPQHF.

This rearrangement joins TRBV19 to TRBJ2-3; D is possibly TRBD2 (5 bases). This CDR3 has 15 residues. V was cut by 4 bases and J by 5 bases, with 16 bases left in between. Germline V gene data show CDR1 as LNHDA and CDR2 as SQIVND (reference sequence). This chain's CDR3 is CASSTLGGLKDTQYF. The CDR3 DNA reads TGTGCCAGTAGTACACTAGGTGGGCTGAAAGATACGCAGTATTTT. The complete variable domain, with remaining parts taken from reference TRBV19 and TRBJ2-3, reads DGGITQSPKYLFRKEGQNVTLSCEQNLNHDAMYWYRQDPGQGLRLIYYSQIVNDFQKGDIAEGYSVSREKKESFPLTVTSAQKNPTAFYLCASSTLGGLKDTQYFGPGTRLTVL.

CDR3 DNA sequence: TGTGCCAGCAGTTACCCCGTGACCGGGGAGCTGTTTTTT. Residues: CASSYPVTGELFF. The chain uses TRBV27 and TRBJ2-2; unclear D gene. The V end was cut by 4 bases, the J end by 5 bases, with 8 bases between. CDR3 length: 13 amino acids. Germline values: CDR1 MNHEY, CDR2 SMNVEV (reference sequence).

V and J are TRBV6-5 and TRBJ2-1; D uncertain. V was trimmed by 5 bases and J by 0 bases, leaving 11 bases between them. The germline gives CDR1 MNHEY, CDR2 SVGAGI. The CDR3 consists of 15 residues. CDR3 coding DNA: TGTGCCAGCAGTCGTAGGGATAGCTCCTACAATGAGCAGTTCTTC. It is translated as CASSRRDSSYNEQFF.

This clone appeared a few times. The CDR3 nucleotides read TGTGCCAGCATGTCCTTAGCCGGGACAACTCCTGGGGTTGAAGCTTTCTTT. Translated: CASMSLAGTTPGVEAFF. The chain joins TRBV27 to TRBJ1-1; D may be TRBD1 (6 bases). This CDR3 has 17 residues. With 7 bases removed from V and 7 bases from J, the gap between germline ends came to 28 bases. CDR1 and CDR2 (germline): MNHEY, SMNVEV (reference sequence).

This clone was detected a few times. V is TRBV27 and J is TRBJ2-7; the D gene could be TRBD1 or TRBD2 (5 bases each). The germline V gene encodes CDR1 MNHEY and CDR2 SMNVEV (reference sequence). The V and J ends lost 5 bases and 4 bases respectively, with 12 bases between them. The CDR3 consists of 13 residues. The CDR3 region has the DNA TGTGCCAGCAGTCCCGGGGACGGTTACGAGCAGTACTTC. Translation: CASSPGDGYEQYF.

The chain employs TRBV5-4 and TRBJ2-3; 7 bases align to TRBD1. Trimming at V came to 1 base and at J to 3 bases, leaving 5 bases not matched to a gene. Germline V gene data show CDR1 as SGHNT and CDR2 as YYREEE (reference sequence). The CDR3 extends over 15 amino acids. CDR3 sequence: CASSLRQGVTDTQYF. In DNA, the CDR3 is TGTGCCAGCAGCTTGCGTCAGGGGGTAACAGATACGCAGTATTTT.

The chain links TRBV5-1 to TRBJ2-2; D not certain. The ends were cut back, 5 bases at V and 1 base at J, with 6 bases in the middle. This CDR3 has 13 residues. The germline V gene has CDR1 SGHRS and CDR2 YFSETQ. The CDR3 reads CASRQGNTGELFF. The CDR3 nucleotides read TGCGCCAGCAGGCAAGGGAACACCGGGGAGCTGTTTTTT.

The chain combines TRBV7-8 with TRBJ2-7; D is possibly TRBD2 (5 bases). This CDR3 comprises 13 residues. Looked up from germline, CDR1 is SGHVS and CDR2 is FQNEAQ. V was shortened by 9 bases and J by 6 bases, with 18 bases between the two germline ends. In DNA form, the CDR3 reads TGTGCCAGTCGAGATCACCGCGGGTTCGAGCAGTACTTC. Translated: CASRDHRGFEQYF.

This clone was detected only a few times. V usage is TRBV7-8 and J usage is TRBJ1-4; D is unclear. The germline V gene has CDR1 SGHVS and CDR2 FQNEAQ. Between the trimmed V and J ends, which lost 6 bases and 8 bases, there was a span of 19 bases. The CDR3 is 15 amino acids. This CDR3 reads CASSVVGNPDEKLFF. The CDR3, as DNA: TGTGCCAGCAGTGTAGTGGGGAACCCGGACGAAAAACTGTTTTTT.

The chain couples TRBV30 to TRBJ2-1; D perhaps matches TRBD1 (6 bases). The V and J ends lost 3 bases and 4 bases respectively, with 10 bases between them. The V gene's germline CDR1 is GTSNPN and CDR2 SVGIG (reference sequence). This CDR3 spans 13 amino acids. The CDR3 sequence: CAWRGRGYNEQFF. CDR3 DNA: TGTGCCTGGAGGGGAAGGGGGTACAATGAGCAGTTCTTC.

This rearrangement joins TRBV5-1 to TRBJ1-3, with a possible D match to TRBD1 (6 bases). The V end was cut by 3 bases, the J end by 2 bases, with 12 bases between. The CDR3 totals 15 residues. From germline, CDR1 is SGHRS and CDR2 YFSETQ. Here the CDR3 DNA reads TGCGCCAGCAGCTGGGACATCGCCACTGGAAACACCATATATTTT. Translating gives CASSWDIATGNTIYF.

This sequence joins TRBV9 and TRBJ1-1; the D is unclear. Trimming shortened V by 3 bases and J by 7 bases, and 13 bases separated the two germline ends. Germline V gene data show CDR1 as SGDLS and CDR2 as YYNGEE. The CDR3 totals 13 residues. The CDR3 spells CASSDDKASEAFF. The CDR3 DNA sequence: TGTGCCAGCAGCGATGACAAGGCCAGTGAAGCTTTCTTT.

The chain is built from TRBV29-1 and TRBJ1-2; the D is unclear. The CDR3 runs to 13 residues. The germline V gene encodes CDR1 SQVTM and CDR2 ANQGSEA. The V and J ends lost 6 bases and 8 bases respectively, with 19 bases between them. DNA for the CDR3: TGCAGCGTCCGTGGGGAGACCTTCGGGGGCTACACCTTC. Translated, it gives CSVRGETFGGYTF.

This chain links TRBV7-8 with TRBJ1-2; D may be TRBD1 (6 bases). CDR3 length equals 14 residues. Looked up from germline, CDR1 is SGHVS and CDR2 is FQNEAQ. Deletions cut 6 bases from V and 1 base from J, with 12 bases between. The chain's CDR3 is CASRRDNYNYGYTF. CDR3 coding DNA: TGTGCCAGCAGAAGGGACAATTATAACTATGGCTACACCTTC.

In this sample, this clone turned up many times. The gene calls are TRBV27 and TRBJ2-7, with D possibly TRBD2 on 6 matching bases. Germline V gene sequence: CDR1 MNHEY, CDR2 SMNVEV (reference sequence). Trimming left V 2 bases short and J 7 bases short, with 9 bases between. This CDR3 region has 12 residues. CDR3 DNA: TGTGCCAGCAGTTTAGAGGGGAGGGAGCAGTACTTC. The encoded protein is CASSLEGREQYF.

V gene TRBV5-1 combines with J gene TRBJ1-4; D ambiguous. Trimming removed 4 bases at V and 5 bases at J, with 3 bases between. Germline CDR1 and CDR2: SGHRS and YFSETQ. The CDR3 runs 11 residues. The CDR3 nucleotides are TGCGCCAGCAGCAAGAATGAAAAACTGTTTTTT. It translates to CASSKNEKLFF.

This sequence joins TRBV6-5 and TRBJ1-2, with a weak D call TRBD1 (6 bases). The ends were cut back, 11 bases at V and 5 bases at J, with 15 bases in the middle. This CDR3 is built from 12 residues. Germline assignment: CDR1 MNHEY and CDR2 SVGAGI. For the CDR3, the DNA is TGTGCCTGCCGGGGGCAAGGGTATGGCTACACCTTC. Translation: CACRGQGYGYTF.

The chain is built from TRBV5-4 and TRBJ2-2; D gene unclear. The V end lost 0 bases, the J end lost 3 bases, and 9 bases lay between the germline ends. The germline V gene encodes CDR1 SGHNT and CDR2 YYREEE (reference sequence). The CDR3 sequence is 15 residues long. CDR3: CASSLGGTDTGELFF. The CDR3 nucleotides are TGTGCCAGCAGCTTGGGGGGAACGGACACCGGGGAGCTGTTTTTT.